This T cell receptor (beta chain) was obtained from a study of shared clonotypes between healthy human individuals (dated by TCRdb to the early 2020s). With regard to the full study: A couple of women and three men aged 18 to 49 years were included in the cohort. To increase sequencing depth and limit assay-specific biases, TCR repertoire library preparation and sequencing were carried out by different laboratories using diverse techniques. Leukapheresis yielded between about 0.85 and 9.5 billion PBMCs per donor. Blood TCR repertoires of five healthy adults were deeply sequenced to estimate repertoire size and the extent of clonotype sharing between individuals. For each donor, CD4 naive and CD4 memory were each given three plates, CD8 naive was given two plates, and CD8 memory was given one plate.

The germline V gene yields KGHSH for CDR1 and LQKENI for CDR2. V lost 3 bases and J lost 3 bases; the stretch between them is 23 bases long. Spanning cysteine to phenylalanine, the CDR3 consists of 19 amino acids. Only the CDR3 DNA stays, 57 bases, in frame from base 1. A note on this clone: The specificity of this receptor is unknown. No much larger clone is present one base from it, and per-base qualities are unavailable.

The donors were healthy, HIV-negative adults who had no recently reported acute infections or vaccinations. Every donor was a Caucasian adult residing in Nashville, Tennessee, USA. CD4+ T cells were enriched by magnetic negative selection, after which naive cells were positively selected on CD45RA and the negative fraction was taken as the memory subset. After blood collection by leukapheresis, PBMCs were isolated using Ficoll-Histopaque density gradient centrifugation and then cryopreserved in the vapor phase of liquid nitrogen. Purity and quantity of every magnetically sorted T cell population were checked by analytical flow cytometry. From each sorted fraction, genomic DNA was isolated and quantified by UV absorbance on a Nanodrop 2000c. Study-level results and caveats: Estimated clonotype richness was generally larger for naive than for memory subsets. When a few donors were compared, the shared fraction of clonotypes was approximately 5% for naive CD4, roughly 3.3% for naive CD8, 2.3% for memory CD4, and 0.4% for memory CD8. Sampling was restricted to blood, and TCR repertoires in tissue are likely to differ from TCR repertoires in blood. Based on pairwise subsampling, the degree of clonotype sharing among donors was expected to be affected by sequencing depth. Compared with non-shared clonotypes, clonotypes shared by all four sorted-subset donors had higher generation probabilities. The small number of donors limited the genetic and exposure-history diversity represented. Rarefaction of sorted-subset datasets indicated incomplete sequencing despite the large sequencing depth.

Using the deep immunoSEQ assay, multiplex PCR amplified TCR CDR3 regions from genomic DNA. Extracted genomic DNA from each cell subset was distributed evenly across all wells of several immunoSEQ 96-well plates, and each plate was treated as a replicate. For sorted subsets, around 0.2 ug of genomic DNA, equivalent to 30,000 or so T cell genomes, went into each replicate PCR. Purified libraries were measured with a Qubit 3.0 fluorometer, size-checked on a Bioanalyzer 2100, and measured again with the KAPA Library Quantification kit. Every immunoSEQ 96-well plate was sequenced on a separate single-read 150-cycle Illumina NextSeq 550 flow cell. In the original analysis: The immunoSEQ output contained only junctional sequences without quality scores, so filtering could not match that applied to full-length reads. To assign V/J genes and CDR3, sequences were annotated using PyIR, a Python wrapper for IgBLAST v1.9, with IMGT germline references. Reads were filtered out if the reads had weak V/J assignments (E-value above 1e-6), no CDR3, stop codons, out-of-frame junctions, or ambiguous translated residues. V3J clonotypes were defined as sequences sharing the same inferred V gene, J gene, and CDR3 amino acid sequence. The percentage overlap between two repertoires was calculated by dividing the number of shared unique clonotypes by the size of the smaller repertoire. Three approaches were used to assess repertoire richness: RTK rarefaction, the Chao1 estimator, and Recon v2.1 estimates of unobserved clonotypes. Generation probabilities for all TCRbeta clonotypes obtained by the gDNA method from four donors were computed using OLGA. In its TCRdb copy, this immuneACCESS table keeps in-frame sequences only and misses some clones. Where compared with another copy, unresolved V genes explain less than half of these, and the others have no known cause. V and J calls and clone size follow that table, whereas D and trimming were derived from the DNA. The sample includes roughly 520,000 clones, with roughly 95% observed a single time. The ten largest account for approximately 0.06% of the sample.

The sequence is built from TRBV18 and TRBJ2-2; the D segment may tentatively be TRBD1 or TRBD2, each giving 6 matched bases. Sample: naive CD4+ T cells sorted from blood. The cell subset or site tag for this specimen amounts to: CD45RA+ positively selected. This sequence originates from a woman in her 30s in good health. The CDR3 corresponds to CASSPNAPQGLADTGELFF. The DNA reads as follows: TGTGCCAGCTCACCCAACGCCCCACAGGGATTAGCGGACACCGGGGAGCTGTTTTTT.